Below, 5 T cell receptor beta chains from the same sample are listed, as sequenced in a study of shared clonotypes between healthy human individuals. In the naive CD8 group, cells lacked CD45RO and were positively selected for CCR7, so terminally differentiated effector memory CD45RA+ cells were left out. Sequenced by immunoSEQ multiplex PCR; TCRdb stores in-frame clones only, minus some. The table has almost 700,000 clones, under 95% seen once. Sequencing used naive CD8+ T cells sorted from blood. These receptors all stem from a man aged 30 to 45 in good health.

This clone came up once. The chain employs TRBV7-6 and TRBJ1-4; 8 bases map to TRBD1. The CDR3 loop spans 14 amino acids. Per the germline V gene, CDR1 is SGHVS and CDR2 is FNYEAQ. V lost 1 base and J lost 8; bases outside the gene matches: 3. As DNA, the CDR3 is TGTGCCAGCAGCTTAGGAGGGACAGGAGAAAAACTGTTTTTT. It codes for CASSLGGTGEKLFF. The complete variable domain, with remaining parts taken from reference TRBV7-6 and TRBJ1-4, reads GAGVSQSPRYKVTKRGQDVALRCDPISGHVSLYWYRQALGQGPEFLTYFNYEAQQDKSGLPNDRFSAERPEGSISTLTIQRTEQRDSAMYRCASSLGGTGEKLFFGSGTQLSVL.

The genes are TRBV7-4 and TRBJ2-1; TRBD2 matches at 15 bases. The CDR3 is 17 residues long. Germline-derived CDR1 and CDR2 are SGHVT and SQSDAQ. V lost 5 bases, J lost 7 bases, and 9 bases stayed unmatched. Here the CDR3 reads CASSPLGTSGRLNEQFF. CDR3 bases: TGTGCCAGCAGCCCTCTTGGGACTAGCGGGAGGTTAAATGAGCAGTTCTTC.

The chain links TRBV11-3 to TRBJ2-3, with 8 bases aligning to TRBD1. This CDR3 spans 16 amino acids. Germline V lookup: CDR1 SGHNT, CDR2 YENEEA. The junction had 6 bases not matched to a gene; V was cut back by 4 bases and J by 0 bases. The CDR3 coding sequence is TGTGCCAGCAGCTCCAGGACAGGGTCTAGCACAGATACGCAGTATTTT. It codes for CASSSRTGSSTDTQYF.

The CDR3 bases are TGTGCCAGCAGCTTCCGTACCGGGGAGCTGTTTTTT. Translating gives CASSFRTGELFF. The genes are TRBV7-9 and TRBJ2-2; D call uncertain. Germline loops: CDR1 SEHNR, CDR2 FQNEAQ (reference sequence). The V end lost 3 bases, the J end lost 5 bases, and 4 bases lay between the germline ends. This CDR3 contains 12 residues. The full variable domain, with the rest looked up from reference TRBV7-9 and TRBJ2-2, is DTGVSQNPRHKITKRGQNVTFRCDPISEHNRLYWYRQTLGQGPEFLTYFQNEAQLEKSRLLSDRFSAERPKGSFSTLEIQRTEQGDSAMYLCASSFRTGELFFGEGSRLTVL.

The V gene is TRBV4-3, the J gene TRBJ2-7, with D uncertain. CDR1 LGHNA and CDR2 YSLEER come from the germline V gene. CDR3 length: 13 amino acids. The germline V and J ends were trimmed by 1 base and 2 bases, with 6 bases remaining between them. CDR3 sequence (DNA): TGCGCCAGCAGCCAAGCAGTAACCTACGAGCAGTACTTC. Translated: CASSQAVTYEQYF.